This T cell receptor beta chain was found in a study of Graves' ophthalmopathy and Graves' hyperthyroidism. On this clonotype itself: Antigen specificity is unknown.

RNA served as the template for amplifying TCR beta CDR3 regions. First-round RT-PCR with HTBI primers preceded a second-round multiplex PCR. TCRdb passed the multiplex PCR reads through MiXCR, listing each CDR3 protein once. The table shows a few hundred thousand distinct CDR3 sequences, with about 16% occurring only once. Diagnoses were established from clinical symptoms, serum thyroxine, TRAb, thyroid ultrasound and orbital computed tomography. The study, taken as a whole, reports: The model reached about 66% sensitivity and 72.22% specificity for predicting ophthalmopathy progression.

V gave up 1 base and J gave up 5 bases; unmatched junction bases: 7. The CDR3 has 16 amino acids. The germline V gene has CDR1 LNHDA and CDR2 SQIVND (reference sequence). Sequenced: peripheral blood. The gene calls are TRBV19 and TRBJ2-7, with TRBD2 matching over 11 bases. This TCR was recovered from a woman younger than 30 with Graves' ophthalmopathy. CDR3 bases: TGTGCCAGTAGTATAGCCCCGGGTAGCGGGAGGGACGAGCAGTACTTC. Protein product: CASSIAPGSGRDEQYF.